This T cell receptor (beta chain) stems from a study of beta chain features in type 1 diabetes. The wider study: Cell yields, gender and age were comparable in patients and healthy donors.

The CDR3 totals 15 residues. CDR1 ENHRY and CDR2 SYGVKD come from the germline V gene. Trimming shortened V by 8 bases and J by 1 base, and 16 bases separated the two germline ends. As for this clone: Its antigen is as yet unknown.

The isolated RNA, all of it, was reverse transcribed, so expressed TCRB transcripts were what got sequenced. The data were produced by immunoSEQ multiplex PCR, yet TCRdb's version contains in-frame clones alone and is incomplete. The sample has hundreds of thousands of clones; more than 12% are singletons. Study conclusions and caveats: People with Type 1 diabetes carried modestly yet significantly shorter TCRB CDR3s in all four CD4+ subsets.

What was sequenced was naive CD4+ T cells from blood. The chain links TRBV10-3 to TRBJ2-3; possibly TRBD2 for D (6 bases). This TCR came from a man between 18 and 35 years old with type 1 diabetes. The CDR3 DNA reads TGTGCCATCCGAGATAGCAAGCGGGGCACAGATACGCAGTATTTT. It is translated as CAIRDSKRGTDTQYF.